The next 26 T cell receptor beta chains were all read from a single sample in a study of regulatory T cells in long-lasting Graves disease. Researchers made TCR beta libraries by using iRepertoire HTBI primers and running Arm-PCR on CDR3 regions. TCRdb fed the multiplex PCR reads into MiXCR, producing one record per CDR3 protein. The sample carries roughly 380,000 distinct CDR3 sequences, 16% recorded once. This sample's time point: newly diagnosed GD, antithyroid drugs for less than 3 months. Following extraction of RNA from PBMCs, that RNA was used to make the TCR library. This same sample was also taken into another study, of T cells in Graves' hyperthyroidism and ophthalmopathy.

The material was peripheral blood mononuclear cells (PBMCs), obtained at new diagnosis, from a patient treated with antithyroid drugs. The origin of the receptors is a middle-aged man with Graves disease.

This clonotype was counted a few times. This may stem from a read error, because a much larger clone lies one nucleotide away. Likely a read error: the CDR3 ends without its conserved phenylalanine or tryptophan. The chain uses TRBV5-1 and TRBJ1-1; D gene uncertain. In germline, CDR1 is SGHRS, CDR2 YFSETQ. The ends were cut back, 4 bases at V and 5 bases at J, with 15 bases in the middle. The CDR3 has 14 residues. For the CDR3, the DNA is TGCGCCAGCAGCCCAGTTACTGCAGAAACTGAAGCTTTCCTT. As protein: CASSPVTAETEAFL.

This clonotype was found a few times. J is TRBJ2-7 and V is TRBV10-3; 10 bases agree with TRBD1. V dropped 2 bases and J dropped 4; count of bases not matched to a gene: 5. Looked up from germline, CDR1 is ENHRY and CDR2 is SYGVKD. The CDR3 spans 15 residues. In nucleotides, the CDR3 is TGTGCCATCAGTGAGCCCGGGACAGGGGTTTACGAGCAGTACTTC. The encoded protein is CAISEPGTGVYEQYF.

The CDR3 DNA reads as TGTGCCAGCAGTTTACCGGGACTAGCGGGTTCGGGGGATACGCAGTATTTT. Protein sequence: CASSLPGLAGSGDTQYF. The chain recombines TRBV28 with TRBJ2-3; TRBD2 aligns across 12 bases. V lost 2 bases, J lost 6 bases, and 9 bases stayed unmatched. The germline gives CDR1 MDHEN, CDR2 SYDVKM. This CDR3 has 17 amino acids.

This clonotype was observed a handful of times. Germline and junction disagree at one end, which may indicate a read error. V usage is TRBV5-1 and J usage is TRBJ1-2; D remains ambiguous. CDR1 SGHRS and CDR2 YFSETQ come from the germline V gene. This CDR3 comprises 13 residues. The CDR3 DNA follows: TGTGCCAGCAGCTTGGAACTAACCTATGGCTACACCTTC. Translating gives CASSLELTYGYTF.

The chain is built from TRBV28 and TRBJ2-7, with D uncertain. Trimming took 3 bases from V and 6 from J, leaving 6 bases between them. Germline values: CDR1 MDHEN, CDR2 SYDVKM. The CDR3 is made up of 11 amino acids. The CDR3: CASSFPGEQYF. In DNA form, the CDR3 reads TGTGCCAGCAGTTTCCCAGGCGAGCAGTACTTC.

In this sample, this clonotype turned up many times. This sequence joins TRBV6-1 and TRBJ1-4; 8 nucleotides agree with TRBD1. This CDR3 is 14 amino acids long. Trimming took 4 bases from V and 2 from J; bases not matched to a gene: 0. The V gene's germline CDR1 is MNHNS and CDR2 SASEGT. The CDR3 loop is CASSGQGTNEKLFF. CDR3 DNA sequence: TGTGCCAGCAGTGGACAGGGGACTAATGAAAAACTGTTTTTT.

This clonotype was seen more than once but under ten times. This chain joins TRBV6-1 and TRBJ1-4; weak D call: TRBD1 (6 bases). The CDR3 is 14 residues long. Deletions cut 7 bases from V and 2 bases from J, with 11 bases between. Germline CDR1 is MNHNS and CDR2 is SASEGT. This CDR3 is CASKGQLTNEKLFF. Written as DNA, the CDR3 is TGTGCCAGCAAAGGACAGCTTACTAATGAAAAACTGTTTTTT.

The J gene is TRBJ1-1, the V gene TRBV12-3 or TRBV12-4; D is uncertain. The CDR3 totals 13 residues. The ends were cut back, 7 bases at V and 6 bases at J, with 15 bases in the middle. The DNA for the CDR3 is TGTGCCAGCACCCCCGGGAGTAGGGCTGAAGCTTTCTTT. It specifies CASTPGSRAEAFF.

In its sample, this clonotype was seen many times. The CDR3 coding sequence is TGTGCCAGCAGCTTAGTTCCAGGGGCCCCTGAAGCTTTCTTT. As protein: CASSLVPGAPEAFF. The genes are TRBV11-1 and TRBJ1-1; possibly TRBD1 for D (6 bases). This CDR3 contains 14 residues. Germline V CDR1 and CDR2: SGHAT, FQDESV (reference sequence). Trimming pared 1 base from V and 6 bases from J, leaving 12 bases between.

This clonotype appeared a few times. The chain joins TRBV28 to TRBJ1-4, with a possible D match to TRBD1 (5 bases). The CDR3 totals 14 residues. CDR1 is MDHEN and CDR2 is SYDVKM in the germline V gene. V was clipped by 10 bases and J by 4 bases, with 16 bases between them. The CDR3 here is CATREGRGNEKLFF. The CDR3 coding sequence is TGTGCCACGAGGGAAGGGAGGGGTAATGAAAAACTGTTTTTT.

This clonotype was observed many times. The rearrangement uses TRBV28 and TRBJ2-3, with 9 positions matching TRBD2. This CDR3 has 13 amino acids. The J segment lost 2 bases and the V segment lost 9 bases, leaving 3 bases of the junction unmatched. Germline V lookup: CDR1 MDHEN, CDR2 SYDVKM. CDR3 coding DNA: TGTGCCAGTGAGCGGGGGGACACAGATACGCAGTATTTT. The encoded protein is CASERGDTDTQYF.

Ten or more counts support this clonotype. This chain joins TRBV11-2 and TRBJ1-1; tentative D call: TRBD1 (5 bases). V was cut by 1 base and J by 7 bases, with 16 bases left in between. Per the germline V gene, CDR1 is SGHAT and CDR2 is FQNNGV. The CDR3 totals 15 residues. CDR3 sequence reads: CASSLGQYTPFEAFF. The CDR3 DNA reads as TGTGCCAGCAGCTTAGGACAGTACACTCCCTTTGAAGCTTTCTTT.

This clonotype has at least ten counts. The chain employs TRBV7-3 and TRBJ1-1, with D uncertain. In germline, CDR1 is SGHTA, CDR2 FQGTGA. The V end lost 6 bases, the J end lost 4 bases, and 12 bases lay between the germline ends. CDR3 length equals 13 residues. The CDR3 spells CASSRRWGTEAFF. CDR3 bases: TGTGCCAGCAGTCGCCGGTGGGGCACTGAAGCTTTCTTT.

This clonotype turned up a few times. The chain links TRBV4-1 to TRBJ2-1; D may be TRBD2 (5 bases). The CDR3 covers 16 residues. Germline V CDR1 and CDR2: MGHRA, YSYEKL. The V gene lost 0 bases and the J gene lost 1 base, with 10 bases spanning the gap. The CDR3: CASSQDEGGSYNEQFF. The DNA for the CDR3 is TGCGCCAGCAGCCAAGATGAGGGTGGGTCCTACAATGAGCAGTTCTTC.

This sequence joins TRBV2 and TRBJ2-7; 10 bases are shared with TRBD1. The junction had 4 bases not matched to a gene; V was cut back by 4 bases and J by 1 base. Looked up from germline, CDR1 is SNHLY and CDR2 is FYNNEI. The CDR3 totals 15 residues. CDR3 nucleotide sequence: TGTGCCAGCAGTGGGGACAGGGGAGGATCCTACGAGCAGTACTTC. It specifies CASSGDRGGSYEQYF. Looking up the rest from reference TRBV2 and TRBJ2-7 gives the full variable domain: EPEVTQTPSHQVTQMGQEVILRCVPISNHLYFYWYRQILGQKVEFLVSFYNNEISEKSEIFDDQFSVERPDGSNFTLKIRSTKLEDSAMYFCASSGDRGGSYEQYFGPGTRLTVT.

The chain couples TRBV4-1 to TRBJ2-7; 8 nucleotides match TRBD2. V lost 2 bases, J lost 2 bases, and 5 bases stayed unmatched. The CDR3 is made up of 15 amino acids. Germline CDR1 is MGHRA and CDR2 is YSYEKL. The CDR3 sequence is CASSQPGTRAYEQYF. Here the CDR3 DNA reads TGCGCCAGCAGCCAACCCGGGACTAGGGCCTACGAGCAGTACTTC.

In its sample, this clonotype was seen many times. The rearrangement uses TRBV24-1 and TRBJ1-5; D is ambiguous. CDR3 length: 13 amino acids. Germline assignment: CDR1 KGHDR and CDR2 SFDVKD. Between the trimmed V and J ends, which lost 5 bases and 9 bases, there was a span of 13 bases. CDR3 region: CATSVGPSGPQHF. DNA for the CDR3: TGTGCCACCAGTGTAGGGCCGTCCGGGCCCCAGCATTTT.

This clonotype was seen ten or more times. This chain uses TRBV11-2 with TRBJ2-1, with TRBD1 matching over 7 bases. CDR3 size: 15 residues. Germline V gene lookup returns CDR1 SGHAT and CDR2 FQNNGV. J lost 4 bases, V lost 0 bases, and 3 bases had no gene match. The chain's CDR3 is CASSLDGTVYNEQFF. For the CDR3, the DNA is TGTGCCAGCAGCTTAGATGGGACAGTGTACAATGAGCAGTTCTTC.

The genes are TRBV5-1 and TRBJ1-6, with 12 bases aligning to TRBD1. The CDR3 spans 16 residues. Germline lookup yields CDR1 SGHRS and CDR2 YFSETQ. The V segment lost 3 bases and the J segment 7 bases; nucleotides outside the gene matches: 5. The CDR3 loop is CASSWGQGAWNSPLHF. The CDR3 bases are TGCGCCAGCAGCTGGGGACAGGGGGCTTGGAATTCACCCCTCCACTTT.

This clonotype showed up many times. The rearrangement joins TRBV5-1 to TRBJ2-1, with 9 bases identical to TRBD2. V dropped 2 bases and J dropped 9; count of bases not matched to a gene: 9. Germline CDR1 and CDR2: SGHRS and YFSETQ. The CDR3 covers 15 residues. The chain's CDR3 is CASSFGGGAAGEQFF. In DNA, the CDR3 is TGCGCCAGCAGCTTTGGCGGGGGGGCTGCGGGTGAGCAGTTCTTC.

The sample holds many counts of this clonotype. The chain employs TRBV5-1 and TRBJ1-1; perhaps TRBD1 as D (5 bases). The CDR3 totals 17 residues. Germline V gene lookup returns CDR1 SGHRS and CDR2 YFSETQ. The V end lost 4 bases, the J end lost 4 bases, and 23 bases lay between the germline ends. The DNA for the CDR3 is TGCGCCAGCAGCCCGGACGGGTTCGGGGCCGTGGGCACTGAAGCTTTCTTT. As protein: CASSPDGFGAVGTEAFF.

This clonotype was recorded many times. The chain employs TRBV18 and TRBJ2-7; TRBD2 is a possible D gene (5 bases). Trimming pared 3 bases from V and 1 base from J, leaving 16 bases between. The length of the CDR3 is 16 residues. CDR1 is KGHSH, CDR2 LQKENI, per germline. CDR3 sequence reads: CASSPSSGSGSYEQYF. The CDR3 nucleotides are TGTGCCAGCTCACCCTCATCGGGATCCGGGTCCTACGAGCAGTACTTC.

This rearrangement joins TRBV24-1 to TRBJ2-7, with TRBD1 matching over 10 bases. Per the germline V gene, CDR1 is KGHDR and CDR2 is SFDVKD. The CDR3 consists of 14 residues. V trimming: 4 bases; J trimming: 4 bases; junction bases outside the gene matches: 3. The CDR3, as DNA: TGTGCCACCAGTGAGCCGGGACAGGGGTACGAGCAGTACTTC. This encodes CATSEPGQGYEQYF.

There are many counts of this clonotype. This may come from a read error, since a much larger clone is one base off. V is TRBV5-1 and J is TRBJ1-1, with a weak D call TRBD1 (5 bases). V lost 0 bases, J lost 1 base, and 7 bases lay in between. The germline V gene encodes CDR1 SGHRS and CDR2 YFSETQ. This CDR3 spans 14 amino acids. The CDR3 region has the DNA TGCGCCAGCAGCTTGGACGGACAGAACACTGAAGCTTTCTTT. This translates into CASSLDGQNTEAFF.

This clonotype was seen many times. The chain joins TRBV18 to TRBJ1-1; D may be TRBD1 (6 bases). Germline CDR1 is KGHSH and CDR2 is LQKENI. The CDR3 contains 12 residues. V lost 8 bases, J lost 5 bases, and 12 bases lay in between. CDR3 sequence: CASSGDITEAFF. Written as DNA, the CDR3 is TGTGCCAGCAGTGGGGACATAACTGAAGCTTTCTTT.

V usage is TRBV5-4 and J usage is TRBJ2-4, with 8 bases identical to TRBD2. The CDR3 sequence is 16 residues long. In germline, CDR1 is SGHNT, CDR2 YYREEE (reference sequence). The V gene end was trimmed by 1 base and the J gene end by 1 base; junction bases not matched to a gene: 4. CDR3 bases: TGTGCCAGCAGCTTGAACGGGGGGGCTGCCAAAAACATTCAGTACTTC. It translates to CASSLNGGAAKNIQYF.